These T cell receptor beta chains were read from a single sample in a study of OX40 agonist ivuxolimab in advanced cancers. Using immunoSEQ multiplex PCR, the repertoire was profiled, and TCRdb retains in-frame clones only, with some absent. Of roughly 20,000 clones listed, roughly four fifths were seen once; the top ten hold just over 3%. Sequenced material: CD4+ or CD8+ T cells sorted from blood, taken in a trial of the OX40 agonist ivuxolimab. The origin of the receptors is an adult with an advanced solid tumor such as melanoma, head and neck, liver or kidney cancer. Both conserved end residues are part of each CDR3. The order of the fields is D gene, clone size, V gene, J gene, CDR3 DNA, CDR3 protein. The D gene is left open where the match is weak. Only part of the rows carry a size: once, few, many, or a class if the clone is expanded.

D: TRBD1; size: .; V: TRBV9; J: TRBJ1-1; DNA: TGTGCCAGCAGCGTAGGGGACAGGGAGACGAACACTGAAGCTTTCTTT; CDR3: CASSVGDRETNTEAFF
D: .; size: .; V: TRBV14; J: TRBJ2-5; DNA: TGTGCCAGCAGCCAAGGGGACACTGGGGGAGAGACCCAGTACTTC; CDR3: CASSQGDTGGETQYF
D: TRBD1; size: once; V: TRBV18; J: TRBJ2-6; DNA: TGTGCCAGCTCACCTACTCCGGGACAGTCTGGGGCCAACGTCCTGACTTTC; CDR3: CASSPTPGQSGANVLTF
D: .; size: .; V: TRBV5-1; J: TRBJ2-1; DNA: TGCGCCAGCAGCTTGGCGACGGACAATGAGCAGTTCTTC; CDR3: CASSLATDNEQFF
D: .; size: .; V: TRBV6-5; J: TRBJ1-2; DNA: TGTGCCAGCACCCCGCTCGATGGGAGCTATGGCTACACCTTC; CDR3: CASTPLDGSYGYTF
D: TRBD2; size: .; V: TRBV6-4; J: TRBJ2-2; DNA: TGTGCCAGCAGTGACTCTGGCGGGAGTGTCACCGGGGAGCTGTTTTTT; CDR3: CASSDSGGSVTGELFF
D: .; size: .; V: TRBV14; J: TRBJ1-1; DNA: TGTGCCAGCAGCCGATCAGTCACGGGGACTGAAGCTTTCTTT; CDR3: CASSRSVTGTEAFF
D: TRBD1; size: .; V: TRBV7-9; J: TRBJ1-2; DNA: TGTGCCAGCAGCTCGAGACAGGGGGTTTATGGCTACACCTTC; CDR3: CASSSRQGVYGYTF
D: .; size: .; V: TRBV5-1; J: TRBJ2-5; DNA: TGCGCCAGCAGCTTGGGTAACAGATGGGAGACCCAGTACTTC; CDR3: CASSLGNRWETQYF
D: TRBD1; size: .; V: TRBV5-1; J: TRBJ1-1; DNA: TGCGCCAGCAGCTTGGCCAGGGGGCAGTCTGAAGCTTTCTTT; CDR3: CASSLARGQSEAFF
D: TRBD2; size: .; V: TRBV14; J: TRBJ2-5; DNA: TGTGCCAGCAGCCATAGCCGGACTAGCGGCCTAAACCAAGAGACCCAGTACTTC; CDR3: CASSHSRTSGLNQETQYF
D: .; size: .; V: TRBV5-8; J: TRBJ2-3; DNA: TGTGCCAGCCTAGCGTACAGGGCCGCTGATACGCAGTATTTT; CDR3: CASLAYRAADTQYF
D: .; size: .; V: TRBV10-1; J: TRBJ2-7; DNA: TGCGCCAGCAGTGGAGGAGGGAGCCCCTACGAGCAGTACTTC; CDR3: CASSGGGSPYEQYF
D: .; size: .; V: TRBV4-1; J: TRBJ2-1; DNA: TGCGCCAGCAGCCAGGCAGGAGGTGGCAGGGCCTCCTACAATGAGCAGTTCTTC; CDR3: CASSQAGGGRASYNEQFF
D: .; size: medium-sized; V: TRBV7-9; J: TRBJ2-2; DNA: TGTGCCAGCAGCTTAGGGCTAGCGTACGGCGGGGAGCTGTTTTTT; CDR3: CASSLGLAYGGELFF
D: .; size: .; V: TRBV6-6; J: TRBJ1-5; DNA: TGTGCCAGCAGTTACGCAGGAGATCAGCCCCAGCATTTT; CDR3: CASSYAGDQPQHF
D: TRBD2; size: .; V: TRBV4-3; J: TRBJ2-1; DNA: TGCGCCAGCAGCCAAGAGCTAAGGCTAGCGGTCTACAATGAGCAGTTCTTC; CDR3: CASSQELRLAVYNEQFF
D: TRBD1; size: .; V: TRBV5-5; J: TRBJ1-1; DNA: TGTGCCAGCAGCGTAAGACAGGGTTTCGGGTTGAACACTGAAGCTTTCTTT; CDR3: CASSVRQGFGLNTEAFF
D: TRBD2; size: .; V: TRBV11-3; J: TRBJ2-1; DNA: TGTGCCAGCAGCTTAGGAGCCGGGAGGGGACCCTACAATGAGCAGTTCTTC; CDR3: CASSLGAGRGPYNEQFF
D: .; size: .; V: TRBV7-2; J: TRBJ1-1; DNA: TGTGCCAGCAGCCACATAAACACTGAAGCTTTCTTT; CDR3: CASSHINTEAFF
D: .; size: .; V: TRBV5-1; J: TRBJ1-1; DNA: TGCGCCAGCAGCTTGGTACCAGCGGGACTCCAAGGCACTGAAGCTTTCTTT; CDR3: CASSLVPAGLQGTEAFF